The 21 T cell receptor beta chains presented below share a single source sample, sequenced in a study of blood T cell repertoires in COVID-19. Data came from immunoSEQ multiplex PCR; TCRdb stores just in-frame clones and leaves some out. This table holds 70,000 or so clones, around 76% found once. The sequenced material came from peripheral blood. These receptors all stem from a human donor in a cohort sampled during active COVID-19.

V usage is TRBV2 and J usage is TRBJ2-2; D unclear. Looked up from germline, CDR1 is SNHLY and CDR2 is FYNNEI. The CDR3 extends over 14 amino acids. V was trimmed by 6 bases and J by 6 bases, leaving 14 bases between them. The CDR3 nucleotides read TGTGCCAGCAGGCCCCCTAGTCGCGCCGGGGAGCTGTTTTTT. Translating it yields CASRPPSRAGELFF.

This chain connects TRBV4-2 to TRBJ2-7; 10 bases map to TRBD2. After removal of 2 bases from V and 7 bases from J, the junction contained 8 bases not matched to a gene. The germline gives CDR1 LGHNA, CDR2 YNFKEQ. This CDR3 spans 15 amino acids. CDR3 in amino acids: CASSQPAGGTVEQYF. CDR3 nucleotide sequence: TGTGCCAGCAGCCAACCAGCGGGGGGGACTGTAGAGCAGTACTTC.

The chain uses TRBV11-2 and TRBJ2-7, with D hard to call. CDR1 and CDR2 from the germline V gene are SGHAT and FQNNGV. CDR3 length: 14 residues. The V and J ends lost 0 bases and 0 bases respectively, with 6 bases between them. In DNA form, the CDR3 reads TGTGCCAGCAGCTTAGACCCCTTCTCCTACGAGCAGTACTTC. It translates to CASSLDPFSYEQYF.

V and J are TRBV6-2 or TRBV6-3 and TRBJ2-7; D perhaps matches TRBD1 (6 bases). Trimming cost V 6 bases and J 1 base, with 10 bases left between them. The CDR3 length is 13 residues. Looked up from germline, CDR1 is MNHEY and CDR2 is SVGEGT. The CDR3 DNA follows: TGTGCCAGCAGCCGGGACATGTCCTACGAGCAGTACTTC. Amino acids: CASSRDMSYEQYF.

V gene TRBV7-9 combines with J gene TRBJ1-3, with TRBD1 matching 9 bases. The ends lost 4 bases at V and 2 bases at J; junction bases unmatched: 6. This CDR3 has 16 amino acids. Germline V gene lookup returns CDR1 SEHNR and CDR2 FQNEAQ (reference sequence). The CDR3 coding sequence is TGTGCCAGCAGCTACCGGACAGGGGAGACTGGAAACACCATATATTTT. Translating gives CASSYRTGETGNTIYF. Full variable domain (remainder filled in from reference TRBV7-9 and TRBJ1-3): DTGVSQNPRHKITKRGQNVTFRCDPISEHNRLYWYRQTLGQGPEFLTYFQNEAQLEKSRLLSDRFSAERPKGSFSTLEIQRTEQGDSAMYLCASSYRTGETGNTIYFGEGSWLTVV.

The sample holds a few counts of this clone. The chain recombines TRBV5-8 with TRBJ2-5; D may be TRBD2 (7 bases). This CDR3 is built from 16 residues. Trimming shortened V by 4 bases and J by 2 bases, and 18 bases separated the two germline ends. The germline gives CDR1 SGHTS, CDR2 YDEGEE. The CDR3 here is CASSQLGGGIQETQYF. CDR3 in DNA: TGTGCCAGCAGCCAATTAGGGGGGGGAATTCAAGAGACCCAGTACTTC.

The chain carries TRBV5-3 and TRBJ2-7; a possible D gene is TRBD1 (6 bases). TRBV5-3 has ORF status, its function being uncertain. V was shortened by 3 bases and J by 0 bases, with 7 bases between the two germline ends. The CDR3 is 13 residues long. The CDR3 DNA reads as TGTGCCAGAAGCTCGGACAGCTCCTACGAGCAGTACTTC. This codes for CARSSDSSYEQYF.

The chain has TRBV7-3 and TRBJ2-5; maybe TRBD1 (6 bases). This CDR3 region has 15 residues. V dropped 5 bases and J dropped 5 bases, with 18 bases sitting between them. Germline V gives CDR1 SGHTA, CDR2 FQGTGA. The CDR3 nucleotides read TGTGCCAGCAGCCCCAGGGGTAGTCCGGGGGAGACCCAGTACTTC. Translating it yields CASSPRGSPGETQYF.

This chain uses TRBV7-8 with TRBJ2-5, with a possible D match to TRBD1 (6 bases). CDR3 length: 15 residues. Germline values: CDR1 SGHVS, CDR2 FQNEAQ. V was shortened by 5 bases and J by 1 base, with 14 bases between the two germline ends. The CDR3 coding sequence is TGTGCCAGCAGCCCAAAACGACAGGCCCAAGAGACCCAGTACTTC. Amino acid sequence: CASSPKRQAQETQYF.

V usage is TRBV5-1 and J usage is TRBJ2-5; D might be TRBD1 (6 bases). The V gene lost 1 base and the J gene lost 5 bases, with 9 bases spanning the gap. Germline loops: CDR1 SGHRS, CDR2 YFSETQ. This CDR3 comprises 13 residues. The CDR3 DNA sequence: TGCGCCAGCAGCTTGAATACAGGGGAGACCCAGTACTTC. This sequence encodes CASSLNTGETQYF.

This sequence joins TRBV7-8 and TRBJ2-7; possibly TRBD1 for D (6 bases). The CDR3 spans 15 residues. V lost 5 bases, J lost 0 bases, and 14 bases lay in between. Germline assignment: CDR1 SGHVS and CDR2 FQNEAQ. The chain's CDR3 is CASSDRRFSSYEQYF. DNA of the CDR3: TGTGCCAGCAGCGACAGGCGATTTAGCTCCTACGAGCAGTACTTC.

The chain has TRBV19 and TRBJ1-5; D remains unclear. This CDR3 spans 12 amino acids. The germline gives CDR1 LNHDA, CDR2 SQIVND (reference sequence). V lost 2 bases and J 7 bases, leaving 6 bases between the germline ends. CDR3 residues: CASSINFQPQHF. For the CDR3, the DNA is TGTGCCAGTAGTATAAACTTCCAGCCCCAGCATTTT.

CDR3 DNA: TGTGCCAGCAGCTTAGGCAGGGGGGAGTTTGCTGAAGCTTTCTTT. It encodes CASSLGRGEFAEAFF. The chain couples TRBV11-2 to TRBJ1-1, with 7 bases fitting TRBD1. Germline V gives CDR1 SGHAT, CDR2 FQNNGV. CDR3 length: 15 residues. J lost 6 bases, V lost 1 base, and 8 bases had no gene match.

The V call is TRBV5-1, the J call TRBJ2-7; 10 bases align to TRBD1. Trimming removed 4 bases from V and 3 bases from J; junction bases left unmatched: 13. This CDR3 comprises 17 residues. Looked up from germline, CDR1 is SGHRS and CDR2 is YFSETQ. CDR3 residues: CASSRSSSGTGDYEQYF. DNA of the CDR3: TGCGCCAGCAGCCGCTCTTCCTCCGGGACAGGGGACTACGAGCAGTACTTC.

This chain joins TRBV6-5 and TRBJ2-7, with D maybe TRBD2 (5 bases). The germline gives CDR1 MNHEY, CDR2 SVGAGI. The CDR3 totals 15 residues. The V end lost 5 bases, the J end lost 3 bases, and 17 bases lay between the germline ends. The CDR3 reads CASSPIPGRDYEQYF. The CDR3, as DNA: TGTGCCAGCAGTCCGATACCCGGACGGGACTACGAGCAGTACTTC.

The V gene is TRBV4-2, the J gene TRBJ2-7; tentatively, D is TRBD2 (6 bases). Germline lookup yields CDR1 LGHNA and CDR2 YNFKEQ. CDR3 length: 15 residues. Trimming took 2 bases from V and 1 from J, leaving 12 bases between them. CDR3 amino acids: CASSQLGGPSYEQYF. In nucleotides, the CDR3 is TGTGCCAGCAGCCAACTCGGGGGACCTTCCTACGAGCAGTACTTC.

The chain uses TRBV30 and TRBJ1-6; TRBD1 aligns across 7 bases. J was trimmed by 7 bases and V by 6 bases; bases with no gene match: 3. Germline loops: CDR1 GTSNPN, CDR2 SVGIG (reference sequence). The CDR3 is made up of 12 amino acids. Written as DNA, the CDR3 is TGTGCCTGTGACAGGGAGAATTCACCCCTCCACTTT. Protein product: CACDRENSPLHF.

The rearrangement joins TRBV6-1 to TRBJ2-5; a possible D gene is TRBD1 (5 bases). Deletions cut 0 bases from V and 4 bases from J, with 12 bases between. CDR3 length: 15 residues. Looked up from germline, CDR1 is MNHNS and CDR2 is SASEGT. CDR3 sequence reads: CASSEAQTGVETQYF. The CDR3 bases are TGTGCCAGCAGTGAAGCCCAAACAGGTGTAGAGACCCAGTACTTC.

The chain is built from TRBV2 and TRBJ2-1; D not certain. The CDR3 is 12 amino acids. V lost 7 bases, J lost 8 bases, and 12 bases lay in between. The germline V gene has CDR1 SNHLY and CDR2 FYNNEI. This CDR3 reads CASNTNVDEQFF. CDR3 bases: TGTGCCAGCAATACTAATGTGGATGAGCAGTTCTTC.

CDR3 sequence (DNA): TGTGCCAGCAGTTTTGACAGTAACACTGAAGCTTTCTTT. Translation gives CASSFDSNTEAFF. The V call is TRBV7-9, the J call TRBJ1-1; weak D call: TRBD1 (5 bases). CDR1 is SEHNR and CDR2 is FQNEAQ in the germline V gene (reference sequence). The CDR3 consists of 13 residues. Trimming stripped 6 bases from V and 2 bases from J, with 10 bases between.

V usage is TRBV5-1 and J usage is TRBJ2-7; D is possibly TRBD1 (6 bases). The V gene's germline CDR1 is SGHRS and CDR2 YFSETQ. The CDR3 has 14 amino acids. Trimming stripped 0 bases from V and 0 bases from J, with 7 bases between. The CDR3 bases are TGCGCCAGCAGCTTGGTGGGGGCCTCCTACGAGCAGTACTTC. As protein: CASSLVGASYEQYF.